These 21 T cell receptor beta chains came from one sample sequenced in a study of control samples from healthy donors and cancer patients. The method was immunoSEQ multiplex PCR; TCRdb's version includes in-frame clones alone and lacks a portion of them. This table holds approximately 100,000 clones, around nine tenths found once. Sequencing was done on a sample of blood. The receptors shown here come from a human donor in good health. The donor label of this sample is uncertain.

The chain is built from TRBV18 and TRBJ1-1; TRBD1 matches at 8 bases. The CDR3 length is 16 residues. V shed 4 bases and J 1 base; nucleotides not matched to a gene: 8. Germline CDR1 is KGHSH and CDR2 is LQKENI. CDR3 DNA: TGTGCCAGCTCACGCTCACAGGGGGTGCGGAACACTGAAGCTTTCTTT. The encoded protein is CASSRSQGVRNTEAFF.

The chain has TRBV3-1 (or the pseudogene TRBV3-2) and TRBJ1-3; D call uncertain. The CDR3 extends over 15 amino acids. The germline CDR1 and CDR2 sequences are LGHDT and YNNKEL (reference sequence). Trimming left V 1 base short and J 0 bases short, with 7 bases between. CDR3 in amino acids: CASSQVSNSGNTIYF. The CDR3 DNA sequence: TGTGCCAGCAGCCAAGTGAGCAACTCTGGAAACACCATATATTTT.

V usage is TRBV9 and J usage is TRBJ1-1, with 9 bases fitting TRBD1. The CDR3 runs 15 residues. V shed 2 bases, J shed 4 bases, and the junction held 6 bases outside the gene matches. Looked up from germline, CDR1 is SGDLS and CDR2 is YYNGEE. CDR3 sequence: CASSVRDRESTEAFF. The CDR3, as DNA: TGTGCCAGCAGCGTGAGGGACAGGGAATCCACTGAAGCTTTCTTT.

In this sample, this clone turned up once. The rearrangement joins TRBV7-2 to TRBJ2-3; TRBD2 might be the D (5 bases). The CDR3 loop spans 14 amino acids. Trimming cost V 5 bases and J 5 bases, with 14 bases left between them. The germline CDR1 and CDR2 sequences are SGHTA and FQGNSA. CDR3 nucleotide sequence: TGTGCCAGCAGCCCCAGTGGACGGGGAGATACGCAGTATTTT. Translating gives CASSPSGRGDTQYF.

The chain is built from TRBV6-4 and TRBJ2-2; perhaps TRBD1 as D (6 bases). The CDR3 runs to 14 residues. Deletions cut 6 bases from V and 6 bases from J, with 14 bases between. CDR1 and CDR2 (germline): MRHNA, SNTAGT. CDR3 in amino acids: CASSETQGSGELFF. CDR3 in DNA: TGTGCCAGCAGCGAAACACAGGGCTCCGGGGAGCTGTTTTTT.

This rearrangement joins TRBV5-1 to TRBJ2-2, with D perhaps TRBD2 (5 bases). V was clipped by 4 bases and J by 1 base, with 17 bases between them. Germline loops: CDR1 SGHRS, CDR2 YFSETQ. The CDR3 totals 17 residues. CDR3 coding DNA: TGCGCCAGCAGCATGGGAGCGGCAGTCCAGAACACCGGGGAGCTGTTTTTT. Its translation is CASSMGAAVQNTGELFF.

The chain links TRBV28 to TRBJ1-4; 7 bases match TRBD1. The trim removed 4 bases at V and 5 bases at J, leaving 7 bases unmatched. CDR1 is MDHEN, CDR2 SYDVKM, per germline. The CDR3 runs 15 residues. The CDR3 region is CASSSRVRGNEKLFF. The DNA for the CDR3 is TGTGCCAGCAGTTCCCGTGTCAGGGGGAATGAAAAACTGTTTTTT.

The chain employs TRBV9 and TRBJ2-1, with a possible D match to TRBD2 (7 bases). The germline CDR1 and CDR2 sequences are SGDLS and YYNGEE. With 3 bases removed from V and 7 bases from J, the gap between germline ends came to 20 bases. The CDR3 length is 16 residues. The CDR3 here is CASSAEGGGKMNEQFF. CDR3 in DNA: TGTGCCAGCAGCGCCGAGGGGGGAGGGAAAATGAATGAGCAGTTCTTC.

V usage is TRBV7-9 and J usage is TRBJ2-2, with D unresolved. Germline lookup yields CDR1 SEHNR and CDR2 FQNEAQ (reference sequence). This CDR3 has 14 amino acids. The V and J ends lost 2 bases and 4 bases respectively, with 8 bases between them. CDR3: CASSLTPSTGELFF. CDR3 nucleotide sequence: TGTGCCAGCAGCTTAACTCCCAGCACCGGGGAGCTGTTTTTT.

This clone has just a few counts. This chain links TRBV19 with TRBJ1-5; D not certain. Germline V gives CDR1 LNHDA, CDR2 SQIVND (reference sequence). Trimming stripped 2 bases from V and 8 bases from J, with 13 bases between. The CDR3 is 14 residues long. The CDR3 nucleotides read TGTGCCAGTAGTATACCTTCGCTGGGGAAGCCCCAGCATTTT. Its protein is CASSIPSLGKPQHF.

The CDR3 spells CASSPGQQGEKLFF. The CDR3 nucleotides read TGTGCCAGCTCACCAGGACAACAGGGGGAAAAACTGTTTTTT. This chain connects TRBV18 to TRBJ1-4; TRBD1 aligns across 7 bases. Unmatched junction bases numbered 5, after V lost 2 bases and J lost 8 bases. The CDR3 runs to 14 residues. Germline V gives CDR1 KGHSH, CDR2 LQKENI.

The chain links TRBV18 to TRBJ1-2; D unresolved. This CDR3 is built from 14 residues. V was trimmed by 8 bases and J by 7 bases, leaving 20 bases between them. The germline CDR1 and CDR2 sequences are KGHSH and LQKENI. CDR3 bases: TGTGCCAGCCTTTTTTCGTACGGGGAAGGTGGCTACACCTTC. Translation: CASLFSYGEGGYTF.

This clone was found once. The DNA for the CDR3 is TGCGCCAGCAGCCAAGATCGGGAGGAGCTTTTCTTT. This translates into CASSQDREELFF. V gene TRBV4-1 combines with J gene TRBJ1-1; D is ambiguous. Deletions cut 0 bases from V and 13 bases from J, with 12 bases between. The CDR3 has 12 residues. Germline V gene sequence: CDR1 MGHRA, CDR2 YSYEKL.

As DNA, the CDR3 is TGTGCCAGCAGCAGGCGACTAGCGGGGGGAGAGACCCAGTACTTC. It specifies CASSRRLAGGETQYF. The chain carries TRBV3-1 (or the pseudogene TRBV3-2) and TRBJ2-5, with 13 nucleotides matching TRBD2. The CDR3 totals 15 residues. With V trimmed by 5 bases and J by 4 bases, 4 bases remained unmatched. CDR1 and CDR2 (germline): LGHDT, YNNKEL (reference sequence).

A note on this clone: The same CDR3 can be traced to other DNA sequences in this sample. V and J are TRBV2 and TRBJ1-5; D remains unclear. Germline V gene sequence: CDR1 SNHLY, CDR2 FYNNEI. The V gene lost 6 bases and the J gene lost 0 bases, with 9 bases spanning the gap. The CDR3 covers 14 residues. Here the CDR3 reads CASRTPYSNQPQHF. CDR3 coding DNA: TGTGCCAGCAGAACACCTTATAGCAATCAGCCCCAGCATTTT.

This clone was detected ten times or more. The V call is TRBV6-1, the J call TRBJ2-7; the match to TRBD2 covers 9 bases. The CDR3 is made up of 15 amino acids. Per the germline V gene, CDR1 is MNHNS and CDR2 is SASEGT. The trim removed 2 bases at V and 0 bases at J, leaving 2 bases unmatched. CDR3 coding DNA: TGTGCCAGCAGTGAATTTAGCGGGGGCTCCTACGAGCAGTACGTC. Translated: CASSEFSGGSYEQYV.

The chain has TRBV5-1 and TRBJ1-1; TRBD1 might be the D (5 bases). The CDR3 is made up of 13 amino acids. Trimming shortened V by 7 bases and J by 3 bases, and 13 bases separated the two germline ends. In germline, CDR1 is SGHRS, CDR2 YFSETQ. The CDR3 loop is CASDKTGDTEAFF. CDR3 in DNA: TGCGCCAGCGACAAAACAGGTGACACTGAAGCTTTCTTT.

V is TRBV7-9 and J is TRBJ2-2, with 10 bases that match TRBD1. Trimming at V came to 5 bases and at J to 8 bases, leaving 14 bases not matched to a gene. This CDR3 is 17 amino acids long. Looked up from germline, CDR1 is SEHNR and CDR2 is FQNEAQ (reference sequence). The CDR3 spells CASSQNYGQGGLGELFF. In nucleotides, the CDR3 is TGTGCCAGCAGCCAAAACTACGGACAGGGGGGCTTGGGGGAGCTGTTTTTT.

The chain couples TRBV6-2 or TRBV6-3 to TRBJ1-2, with no clear D. The length of the CDR3 is 12 residues. V was shortened by 5 bases and J by 2 bases, with 6 bases between the two germline ends. Germline assignment: CDR1 MNHEY and CDR2 SVGEGT. Written as DNA, the CDR3 is TGTGCCAGCAGTGCCGTCAACTATGGCTACACCTTC. It translates to CASSAVNYGYTF.

This clone was observed a single time. The chain joins TRBV4-2 to TRBJ1-5; D remains unclear. This CDR3 is 14 amino acids long. CDR1 is LGHNA and CDR2 is YNFKEQ in the germline V gene. The ends were cut back, 3 bases at V and 2 bases at J, with 8 bases in the middle. The CDR3 loop reads CASSHLGGNQPQHF. As DNA, the CDR3 is TGTGCCAGCAGCCACCTCGGGGGCAATCAGCCCCAGCATTTT.

DNA of the CDR3: TGTGCCAGCAGCATGGGGGGTGTCGGGAGCAACGAGCAGTACTTC. Amino acids: CASSMGGVGSNEQYF. V gene TRBV13 combines with J gene TRBJ2-7; D might be TRBD2 (6 bases). V lost 5 bases to trimming and J lost 5 bases, with 19 bases between them. CDR3 length: 15 residues. Germline V gene sequence: CDR1 PRHDT, CDR2 FYEKMQ (reference sequence).